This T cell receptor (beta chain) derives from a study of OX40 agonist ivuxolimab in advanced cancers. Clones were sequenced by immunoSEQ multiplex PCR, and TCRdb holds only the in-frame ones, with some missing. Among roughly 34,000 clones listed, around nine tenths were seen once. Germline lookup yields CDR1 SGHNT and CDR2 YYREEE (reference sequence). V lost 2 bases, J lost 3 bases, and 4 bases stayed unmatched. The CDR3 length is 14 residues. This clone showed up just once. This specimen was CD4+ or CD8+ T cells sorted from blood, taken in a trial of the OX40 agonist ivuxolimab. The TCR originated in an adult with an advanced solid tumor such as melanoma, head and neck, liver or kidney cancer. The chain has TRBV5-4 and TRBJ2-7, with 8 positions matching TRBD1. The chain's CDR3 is CASSFGQGHYEQYF. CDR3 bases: TGTGCCAGCAGCTTCGGACAGGGTCACTACGAGCAGTACTTC.